This T cell receptor beta chain stems from a study of graft-versus-host responses after intestinal transplantation. Study information: Each of the recipients got a multivisceral, liver-intestinal, or isolated intestinal transplant. Each recipient received anti-thymocyte globulin induction, then tacrolimus and steroids for around three years.

V was clipped by 5 bases and J by 1 base, with 9 bases between them. Per the germline V gene, CDR1 is MNHEY and CDR2 is SVGAGI. The length of the CDR3 is 13 residues. Turning to this clone: The target antigen is unknown.

Clones were sequenced by immunoSEQ multiplex PCR, and TCRdb holds only the in-frame ones, with some missing. The sample holds under 100,000 clones, roughly four fifths seen once. This receptor was identified in a human donor who received an intestinal transplant. The chain links TRBV6-5 to TRBJ2-7; D call uncertain. This specimen was unstimulated CD4+ T cells sorted from spleen or lymph node cells, taken before intestinal transplant. The CDR3 DNA sequence: TGTGCCAGCAGTATTAGCTGGTCCTACGAGCAGTACTTC. This encodes CASSISWSYEQYF.